This T cell receptor beta chain was recorded in a study of shared clonotypes between healthy human individuals. Study-wide points: Relative to clonotypes present in all four donors, those not shared had lower generation probabilities. Limitation of the genetic and exposure-history diversity represented came from the few donors. Relative to memory subsets, naive subsets generally showed larger estimated richness.

Sequencing was performed with immunoSEQ multiplex PCR; in TCRdb, only in-frame clones are kept and a portion is missing. The sample has about 2 million clones; around 95% are singletons. Germline values: CDR1 SGHTA, CDR2 FQGNSA. Trimming stripped 1 base from V and 1 base from J, with 17 bases between. The CDR3 contains 17 residues. Note on this clone: Its specificity is not known.

Sequenced: naive CD4+ T cells sorted from blood. Described subset: CD45RA+ positively selected. This receptor was obtained from a man between 18 and 35 years old in good health. This chain uses TRBV7-2 with TRBJ2-7, with TRBD1 as a possible D gene (5 bases). DNA of the CDR3: TGTGCCAGCAGCTTAGATAAAGTGAGACAGCGATCCTACGAGCAGTACTTC. This encodes CASSLDKVRQRSYEQYF. Using reference TRBV7-2 and TRBJ2-7 for the parts outside the CDR3, the full variable domain is GAGVSQSPSNKVTEKGKDVELRCDPISGHTALYWYRQSLGQGLEFLIYFQGNSAPDKSGLPSDRFSAERTGGSVSTLTIQRTQQEDSAVYLCASSLDKVRQRSYEQYFGPGTRLTVT.